One and the same sample provided the 19 T cell receptor beta chains below, sequenced in a study of cytomegalovirus exposure and HLA in healthy donors. The PCR was carried out with 60 Vbeta primers and 13 Jbeta primers. The table came from immunoSEQ multiplex PCR; TCRdb's copy has only in-frame clones and leaves some out. This sample has some 180,000 clones, with about three quarters found just once. Input material: PBMCs. Receptor source: a man younger than 30 in good health and CMV-seronegative.

The chain uses TRBV29-1 and TRBJ2-6; 11 nucleotides align to TRBD1. Germline lookup yields CDR1 SQVTM and CDR2 ANQGSEA. Trimming cost V 7 bases and J 0 bases; bases outside gene matches: 8. There are 17 residues in the CDR3. The CDR3 DNA reads TGCAGCGCTCTACGGGGACAGGGGGTCTCTGGGGCCAACGTCCTGACTTTC. The encoded protein is CSALRGQGVSGANVLTF.

The chain employs TRBV4-1 and TRBJ1-4; D remains ambiguous. Germline V lookup: CDR1 MGHRA, CDR2 YSYEKL. Between the trimmed V and J ends, which lost 1 base and 0 bases, there was a span of 12 bases. CDR3 length equals 17 residues. CDR3 DNA: TGCGCCAGCAGCCAAGTGGTCTCCGGAGCAACTAATGAAAAACTGTTTTTT. Its protein product is CASSQVVSGATNEKLFF.

J is TRBJ1-5 and V is TRBV7-8, with D hard to call. CDR3 size: 16 residues. The germline gives CDR1 SGHVS, CDR2 FQNEAQ. V was clipped by 1 base and J by 2 bases, with 12 bases between them. The CDR3 reads CASSLDPAAGNQPQHF. The CDR3 nucleotides are TGTGCCAGCAGCTTAGATCCGGCCGCGGGCAATCAGCCCCAGCATTTT.

The V and J genes are TRBV5-1 and TRBJ2-1; TRBD2 matches 7 bases. The CDR3 totals 13 residues. Unmatched junction bases numbered 7, after V lost 4 bases and J lost 9 bases. From germline, CDR1 is SGHRS and CDR2 YFSETQ. CDR3 sequence: CASSPGLEGEQFF. The CDR3 DNA reads TGCGCCAGCAGCCCTGGACTAGAGGGTGAGCAGTTCTTC.

The chain combines TRBV6-1 with TRBJ2-5; TRBD1 matches 10 bases. The J call may be wrong; the DNA end is better matched by TRBJ2-7. This CDR3 comprises 15 residues. The germline V gene encodes CDR1 MNHNS and CDR2 SASEGT. CDR3 DNA sequence: TGTGCCAGCAGTGAAGCCGGGACAGGGGTCTACGAGCAGTACTTC. It yields the protein CASSEAGTGVYEQYF.

The chain links TRBV11-2 to TRBJ2-6; the match to TRBD1 covers 9 bases. CDR3 length: 18 residues. With 2 bases clipped from V and 1 base from J, the junction kept 6 bases outside the gene matches. Germline CDR1 SGHAT, CDR2 FQNNGV. This chain's CDR3 is CASSLKGQGWSGANVLTF. The CDR3 DNA sequence: TGTGCCAGCAGCTTAAAAGGACAGGGGTGGTCTGGGGCCAACGTCCTGACTTTC. The variable domain in full, with the rest retrieved from reference TRBV11-2 and TRBJ2-6, is EAGVAQSPRYKIIEKRQSVAFWCNPISGHATLYWYQQILGQGPKLLIQFQNNGVVDDSQLPKDRFSAERLKGVDSTLKIQPAKLEDSAVYLCASSLKGQGWSGANVLTFGAGSRLTVL.

This sequence joins TRBV20-1 and TRBJ1-6; TRBD1 matches 7 bases. Germline lookup yields CDR1 DFQATT and CDR2 SNEGSKA (reference sequence). This CDR3 contains 11 residues. The junction had 5 bases not matched to a gene; V was cut back by 5 bases and J by 13 bases. The CDR3 loop reads CSALTGPPLHF. The CDR3 region has the DNA TGCAGTGCTCTGACAGGGCCTCCCCTCCACTTT.

The rearrangement links TRBV5-1 to TRBJ1-4; the D is unclear. The V end lost 5 bases, the J end lost 8 bases, and 16 bases lay between the germline ends. The CDR3 length is 14 residues. CDR1 is SGHRS, CDR2 YFSETQ, per germline. CDR3 DNA sequence: TGCGCCAGCAGTTGGGCGGGGTTAGAAGAAAAACTGTTTTTT. Protein sequence: CASSWAGLEEKLFF.

The chain couples TRBV7-2 to TRBJ2-2; TRBD2 matches 8 bases. Unmatched junction bases numbered 10, after V lost 5 bases and J lost 5 bases. Germline loops: CDR1 SGHTA, CDR2 FQGNSA. CDR3 length: 16 residues. CDR3 sequence: CASSRLTSGGTGELFF. The CDR3 DNA follows: TGTGCCAGCAGCCGACTCACTAGCGGCGGAACCGGGGAGCTGTTTTTT. Together with reference TRBV7-2 and TRBJ2-2, the CDR3 gives the full variable domain: GAGVSQSPSNKVTEKGKDVELRCDPISGHTALYWYRQSLGQGLEFLIYFQGNSAPDKSGLPSDRFSAERTGGSVSTLTIQRTQQEDSAVYLCASSRLTSGGTGELFFGEGSRLTVL.

The chain is built from TRBV9 and TRBJ1-3; no reliable D call. CDR1 SGDLS and CDR2 YYNGEE come from the germline V gene. The CDR3 is 15 residues long. The V and J ends lost 6 bases and 0 bases respectively, with 13 bases between them. The CDR3 region has the DNA TGTGCCAGCAACCTTGGGAGCATCTCTGGAAACACCATATATTTT. It specifies CASNLGSISGNTIYF.

This rearrangement joins TRBV6-6 to TRBJ1-1; 8 nucleotides align to TRBD1. The CDR3 totals 14 residues. With V trimmed by 6 bases and J by 4 bases, 7 bases remained unmatched. The germline V gene encodes CDR1 MNHNY and CDR2 SVGAGI (reference sequence). CDR3 loop: CASRGTGVSTEAFF. DNA for the CDR3: TGTGCCAGCAGAGGGACAGGAGTAAGCACTGAAGCTTTCTTT.

The chain joins TRBV2 to TRBJ1-2; weak D call: TRBD1 (5 bases). CDR3 length equals 14 residues. Per the germline V gene, CDR1 is SNHLY and CDR2 is FYNNEI. Trimming left V 4 bases short and J 8 bases short, with 17 bases between. This CDR3 is CASSVRGTASGYTF. The CDR3 DNA sequence: TGTGCCAGCAGTGTGCGGGGGACCGCGAGCGGCTACACCTTC.

This rearrangement joins TRBV9 to TRBJ2-1, with 10 bases identical to TRBD2. Germline CDR1 SGDLS, CDR2 YYNGEE. The CDR3 totals 18 residues. V trimming: 0 bases; J trimming: 4 bases; junction bases outside the gene matches: 10. The CDR3 coding sequence is TGTGCCAGCAGCGTAGCTATGGCTAGCGGGGGAATTTACAATGAGCAGTTCTTC. This encodes CASSVAMASGGIYNEQFF.

Turning to this clone: Other DNA sequences in this sample translate to the same CDR3. The CDR3 region is CASSLDGQGNQPQHF. Written as DNA, the CDR3 is TGCGCCAGCAGCTTGGATGGACAGGGGAATCAGCCCCAGCATTTT. This rearrangement joins TRBV5-1 to TRBJ1-5, with 9 bases identical to TRBD1. The V gene end was trimmed by 0 bases and the J gene end by 4 bases; junction bases not matched to a gene: 2. The CDR3 is 15 residues long. Germline V gives CDR1 SGHRS, CDR2 YFSETQ.

The chain couples TRBV5-1 to TRBJ1-1, with TRBD1 identical over 7 bases. V was clipped by 0 bases and J by 0 bases; unmatched bases: 11. The CDR3 length is 18 residues. The germline CDR1 and CDR2 sequences are SGHRS and YFSETQ. The CDR3 protein is CASSLDFRTGTMNTEAFF. The CDR3 nucleotides are TGCGCCAGCAGCTTGGATTTTCGGACAGGTACTATGAACACTGAAGCTTTCTTT.

This chain uses TRBV27 with TRBJ2-3, with TRBD2 matching 7 bases. This CDR3 spans 15 amino acids. Unmatched junction bases numbered 10, after V lost 6 bases and J lost 4 bases. Per germline, CDR1 MNHEY and CDR2 SMNVEV (reference sequence). For the CDR3, the DNA is TGTGCCAGCAGGGGGACGGGGGGACGTTCAGATACGCAGTATTTT. It codes for CASRGTGGRSDTQYF.

The gene calls are TRBV18 and TRBJ1-5; D is unresolved. Germline V gives CDR1 KGHSH, CDR2 LQKENI. The CDR3 is 14 amino acids. The V end lost 3 bases, the J end lost 0 bases, and 6 bases lay between the germline ends. The CDR3 nucleotides read TGTGCCAGCTCACCTGTGAGTAGCAATCAGCCCCAGCATTTT. This gives the protein CASSPVSSNQPQHF.

This clone showed up just once. The chain carries TRBV20-1 and TRBJ1-5, with D possibly TRBD1 on 5 matching bases. V was cut by 5 bases and J by 14 bases, with 10 bases left in between. Germline assignment: CDR1 DFQATT and CDR2 SNEGSKA (reference sequence). The CDR3 is 9 residues long. CDR3 region: CSAGGTEHF. In nucleotides, the CDR3 is TGCAGTGCTGGGGGGACCGAGCATTTT.

This sequence joins TRBV15 and TRBJ1-5; D is undetermined. Germline V gene sequence: CDR1 LNHNV, CDR2 YYDKDF (reference sequence). The ends were cut back, 3 bases at V and 1 base at J, with 10 bases in the middle. This CDR3 has 15 amino acids. The CDR3 coding sequence is TGTGCCACCAGCAGGGCGGGGTTCAGCAATCAGCCCCAGCATTTT. Residues: CATSRAGFSNQPQHF.